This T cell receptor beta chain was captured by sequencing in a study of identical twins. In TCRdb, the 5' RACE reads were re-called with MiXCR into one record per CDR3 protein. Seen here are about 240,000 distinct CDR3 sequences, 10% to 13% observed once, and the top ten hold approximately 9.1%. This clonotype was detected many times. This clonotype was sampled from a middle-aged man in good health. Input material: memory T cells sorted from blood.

CDR3 sequence reads: CASSLVGTSGNTGELFF. DNA of the CDR3: TGTGCCAGCAGCTTAGTCGGGACTAGCGGAAACACCGGGGAGCTGTTTTTT. The chain uses TRBV7-2 and TRBJ2-2; 11 nucleotides align to TRBD2. After removal of 1 base from V and 2 bases from J, the junction contained 3 bases not matched to a gene. Germline CDR1 reads SGHTA; CDR2 reads FQGNSA. The CDR3 length is 17 residues.